This TCR beta chain is from a study of monozygotic twins with inflammatory bowel disease. Germline CDR1 reads SQVTM; CDR2 reads ANQGSEA. This CDR3 has 13 amino acids. A template switching step added UMIs, each with a 6-nucleotide sample barcode. TCRdb re-called the 5' RACE reads and shows each CDR3 protein once, DNA omitted. Across approximately 400,000 distinct CDR3 sequences, the top ten clones capture less than 2.5% of the sample. Sequenced: blood. V usage is TRBV29-1 and J usage is TRBJ1-1. The clonotype originates from a human donor with ulcerative colitis or Crohn's disease, or a healthy co-twin of an affected twin (not recorded which). The CDR3 protein is CSVETVMNTEAFF.